This T cell receptor beta chain was identified in a study of blood T cell repertoires in COVID-19. Overall study: The samples span acute and convalescent COVID-19 from the United States, Italy and Spain. PBMCs, B-cell-depleted T cells, or T cells were the source of the cDNA or gDNA that made up the material.

Patients at the Seattle site were enrolled during active infection and followed longitudinally. Measured with immunoSEQ multiplex PCR; TCRdb has only the in-frame clones, and not every one. The sample contains roughly 150,000 clones, approximately 86% of which appear only once. Trimming cost V 3 bases and J 11 bases; bases outside gene matches: 13. CDR3 length: 16 amino acids. CDR1 SGHTA and CDR2 FQGNSA come from the germline V gene. The rearrangement joins TRBV7-2 to TRBJ2-5; 12 positions match TRBD2. The sample taken for sequencing was peripheral blood. This clonotype originated in a woman aged 80 or older with COVID-19, enrolled during active disease. CDR3 protein: CASSFPLGLAGNNQYF. The CDR3 DNA sequence: TGTGCCAGCAGCTTTCCCCTCGGACTAGCGGGGAACAATCAGTACTTC.